Listed below are T cell receptor beta chains from one sample, sequenced in a study of T cells in Graves' hyperthyroidism and ophthalmopathy. TCRdb itself ran the multiplex PCR reads through MiXCR, one entry per CDR3 protein. The table shows a few hundred thousand distinct CDR3 sequences, with 13% to 15% occurring only once. The sample taken for sequencing was blood. The receptors come from a woman aged 45-60 years with Graves' hyperthyroidism that later progressed to Graves' ophthalmopathy. The CDR3 runs from the conserved cysteine through the conserved F or W. A D gene is named only where the DNA matches it firmly. Some rows mark clone size as missing; the rest say once, few, many or name a class of expanded clone.

J gene,D gene,clone size,CDR3 length,V gene,CDR3 protein,CDR3 DNA
TRBJ1-1,NA,many,14,TRBV10-3,CAISSQGLNTEAFF,TGTGCCATCAGTTCACAGGGATTGAACACTGAAGCTTTCTTT
TRBJ2-1,NA,NA,12,TRBV5-1,CASSFGRQGLFF,TGCGCCAGCAGCTTCGGCCGCCAGGGTCTGTTCTTC
TRBJ2-1,NA,few,11,TRBV10-3,CAITGYNEQFF,TGTGCCATTACAGGATACAATGAGCAGTTCTTC
TRBJ1-6,NA,few,13,TRBV7-3,CASSPVKDSPLHF,TGTGCCAGCAGCCCAGTCAAGGATTCACCCCTCCACTTT
TRBJ2-1,TRBD2,NA,14,TRBV20-1,CSASTSGRSNEQFF,TGCAGTGCTTCGACTAGCGGGAGGAGCAATGAGCAGTTCTTC
TRBJ2-1,TRBD2,many,16,TRBV20-1,CSVGGSGRVPYNEQFF,TGCAGTGTCGGGGGTAGCGGGAGGGTCCCCTACAATGAGCAGTTCTTC
TRBJ1-5,NA,many,14,TRBV12-3/TRBV12-4,CASSLAHPRTSQHF,TGTGCCAGCAGTTTAGCCCATCCGAGAACGTCCCAGCATTTT
TRBJ2-7,NA,few,14,TRBV19,CASKWDDYSYEQYF,TGTGCCAGTAAATGGGACGACTACTCCTACGAGCAGTACTTC
TRBJ1-6,TRBD1,many,16,TRBV2,CASKETGSKYNSPLHF,TGTGCCAGCAAGGAGACAGGGTCCAAGTATAATTCACCCCTCCACTTT
TRBJ2-3,NA,many,14,TRBV5-1,CASSPQRLPDTQYF,TGCGCCAGCAGCCCACAGAGGCTACCAGATACGCAGTATTTT
TRBJ2-1,NA,many,15,TRBV6-1,CASASGPNTGNEQFF,TGTGCCAGCGCTTCCGGGCCGAACACGGGCAATGAGCAGTTCTTC
TRBJ1-1,NA,few,15,TRBV4-2,CASSQDGQPNTEAFF,TGTGCCAGCAGCCAAGATGGACAGCCGAACACTGAAGCTTTCTTT
TRBJ2-1,NA,NA,16,TRBV19,CASSIDISFSYNEQFF,TGTGCCAGTAGTATAGATATTTCCTTCTCCTACAATGAGCAGTTCTTC
TRBJ2-3,TRBD2,NA,16,TRBV5-6,CACSLVLAKSTDTQYF,TGTGCCTGCAGCTTGGTACTAGCGAAGAGCACAGATACGCAGTATTTT
TRBJ2-1,NA,few,18,TRBV3-1,CASSPGSGEVSSYNEQFF,TGTGCCAGCAGCCCAGGTTCGGGGGAGGTGAGCTCCTACAATGAGCAGTTCTTC
TRBJ2-7,NA,many,11,TRBV20-1,CSAVGYEEQYF,TGCAGTGCCGTCGGCTACGAGGAGCAGTACTTC
TRBJ2-5,TRBD2,few,16,TRBV4-2,CASSQGAGGHGETQYF,TGTGCCAGCAGCCAAGGAGCGGGAGGGCATGGAGAGACCCAGTACTTC
TRBJ2-5,NA,few,12,TRBV5-1,CASSQNKETQYF,TGCGCCAGCAGCCAGAATAAAGAGACCCAGTACTTC